This TCR beta chain was recorded in a study of neurological immune-mediated disorders. Findings and limits, study-wide: No expanded-clone CDR3 amino acid sequence recurred across subjects, suggesting private TCR-beta repertoires.

Each CDR3 protein gets one entry after TCRdb re-called the 5' RACE reads with MiXCR. The profile shows about 92,000 distinct CDR3 sequences, around 3.4% of them singletons. In its sample, this clonotype was seen a few times. The antigen is not known. The germline V gene encodes CDR1 SGDLS and CDR2 YYNGEE. CDR3 size: 14 residues. Trimming pared 0 bases from V and 2 bases from J, leaving 9 bases between. The receptor was derived from a woman aged 50 to 65 with multiple sclerosis. This rearrangement joins TRBV9 to TRBJ2-7; perhaps TRBD1 as D (6 bases). The sequenced sample consisted of PBMCs. The CDR3: CASSVGYRAYEQYF. DNA for the CDR3: TGTGCCAGCAGCGTAGGCTACAGGGCCTACGAGCAGTACTTC. The entire variable domain, with the rest obtained from reference TRBV9 and TRBJ2-7, is as follows: DSGVTQTPKHLITATGQRVTLRCSPRSGDLSVYWYQQSLDQGLQFLIQYYNGEERAKGNILERFSAQQFPDLHSELNLSSLELGDSALYFCASSVGYRAYEQYFGPGTRLTVT.